These 14 T cell receptor delta chains were sequenced from one sample in a study of gamma-delta T cells after stem cell transplantation. TCRdb redid clone calling on the RT-PCR reads using CATT. This repertoire shows about 2,500 delta-chain clones, around 40% found once; its top ten account for 15% to 20%. The specimen was gamma-delta T cells. The receptor set was obtained from a human donor. It is not recorded whose cells these are; they may come from a transplant donor.

A few counts support this clone. It may be a read error: a sequence one base away is much more abundant. J is TRDJ1 and V is TRDV2, with a weak D call TRDD3 (6 bases). There are 19 residues in the CDR3. Germline-derived CDR1 and CDR2 are GEAIGNYY and EKD. Written as DNA, the CDR3 is TGTGCCTGTGACGGTTTATCTGGGGATGCTCGACTTAACACCGATAACCTCATCTTT. Protein: CACDGLSGDARLNTDNLIF.

Concerning this clone itself: A single base separates this from a much larger clone, so it may be a read error. The genes are TRDV2 and TRDJ1; D ambiguous. The germline V and J ends were trimmed by 1 base and 0 bases, with 11 bases remaining between them. The germline gives CDR1 GEAIGNYY, CDR2 EKD. The CDR3 spans 15 residues. The CDR3 region has the DNA TGTGCCTGTGACACACTCTACACCAACACCGATAAACTCATCTTT. Amino acids: CACDTLYTNTDKLIF.

This chain connects TRDV2 to TRDJ1; 9 bases are shared with TRDD3. This CDR3 has 19 residues. V was clipped by 6 bases and J by 0 bases; unmatched bases: 19. Per the germline V gene, CDR1 is GEAIGNYY and CDR2 is EKD. The CDR3 region has the DNA TGTGCCTGTACTAAGTTTAGGCTGGGGGATGGTTCAGACACCGATAAACTCATCTTT. This sequence encodes CACTKFRLGDGSDTDKLIF.

The V gene is TRDV2, the J gene TRDJ3; TRDD3 aligns across 8 bases. The length of the CDR3 is 21 residues. V shed 3 bases and J 0 bases; nucleotides not matched to a gene: 15. In germline, CDR1 is GEAIGNYY, CDR2 EKD. CDR3 in amino acids: CACDRLGDLSGGSWDTRQMFF. The CDR3 bases are TGTGCCTGTGACCGTTTGGGGGATCTAAGCGGTGGCTCCTGGGACACCCGACAGATGTTTTTC.

In this sample, this clone is large. The chain uses TRDV2 and TRDJ1; the D gene is possibly TRDD3 (5 bases). The germline V and J ends were trimmed by 3 bases and 3 bases, with 22 bases remaining between them. The CDR3 is 17 residues long. Germline loops: CDR1 GEAIGNYY, CDR2 EKD. The CDR3 here is CACDSVGFKGLADKLIF. CDR3 nucleotides: TGTGCCTGTGACTCCGTGGGGTTCAAAGGTCTCGCCGATAAACTCATCTTT.

For this clone: Since a much larger clone is just one base distant, this may be a read error. The chain links TRDV2 to TRDJ3; 13 nucleotides align to TRDD3. The germline V gene has CDR1 GEAIGNYY and CDR2 EKD. The CDR3 covers 19 residues. In DNA form, the CDR3 reads TGTGCCTGTGACTCCGTACTGGGGGATACGCCCTGGGACACCCGACATATGTTTTTC. Encoded protein: CACDSVLGDTPWDTRHMFF.

In regard to this clone: Only one base separates this from a far larger clonotype, so it likely reflects a read error. The V gene is TRDV2, the J gene TRDJ1, with TRDD3 matching over 7 bases. The germline V gene encodes CDR1 GEAIGNYY and CDR2 EKD. This CDR3 contains 14 residues. J lost 1 base, V lost 3 bases, and 4 bases had no gene match. The chain's CDR3 is CACDVWGSTDKLIF. CDR3 nucleotides: TGTGCCTGTGACGTCTGGGGGTCCACCGATAAACTCATCTTT.

This clone was found a few times. The chain combines TRDV2 with TRDJ1; 10 nucleotides line up with TRDD3. The CDR3 length is 17 residues. V was pared by 0 bases and J by 2 bases, with 8 bases of the junction left unmatched. Germline assignment: CDR1 GEAIGNYY and CDR2 EKD. This chain's CDR3 is CACDTLSVLGDTDKLIF. The CDR3 coding sequence is TGTGCCTGTGACACCCTGTCCGTACTGGGGGATACCGATAAACTCATCTTT.

In this sample, this clone is large. Other DNA sequences of this sample code for an identical CDR3. The J gene is TRDJ1, the V gene TRDV2; 12 bases are a match to TRDD3. The CDR3 is 16 residues long. The junction had 9 bases not matched to a gene; V was cut back by 0 bases and J by 8 bases. Germline V gene lookup returns CDR1 GEAIGNYY and CDR2 EKD. CDR3 DNA sequence: TGTGCCTGTGACACCGCCCTACTGGGGGATACTAAAAAACTCATCTTT. It yields the protein CACDTALLGDTKKLIF.

The chain has TRDV2 and TRDJ1, with 12 bases that match TRDD3. The V gene's germline CDR1 is GEAIGNYY and CDR2 EKD. The CDR3 loop spans 19 amino acids. Trimming removed 4 bases from V and 0 bases from J; junction bases left unmatched: 14. CDR3 sequence: CACELVRTGGYLDTDKLIF. DNA of the CDR3: TGTGCCTGTGAACTCGTTCGTACTGGGGGATACTTGGACACCGATAAACTCATCTTT.

This clone occurred a few times. A far bigger clonotype differs at one base, so this is likely a read error. The CDR3 region is CACGTVKPPGLGATLLSSWDTRQMFF. DNA of the CDR3: TGTGCCTGTGGCACCGTAAAGCCCCCGGGGCTGGGGGCCACCCTTCTCAGTTCCTGGGACACCCGACAGATGTTTTTC. The gene calls are TRDV2 and TRDJ3; TRDD3 matches at 7 bases. CDR3 length equals 26 residues. Germline lookup yields CDR1 GEAIGNYY and CDR2 EKD.

Concerning this clone itself: At one of its ends the junction is not consistent with the germline gene, which may arise from a read error. The chain is built from TRDV2 and TRDJ1; a weak D match, TRDD3 (5 bases). Germline CDR1 and CDR2: GEAIGNYY and EKD. This CDR3 region has 18 residues. Written as DNA, the CDR3 is TGTGCCTGTGACGGGGTGAGGGGCCCTGGAAAAGGCACCGATACACTCATCTTT. Translating gives CACDGVRGPGKGTDTLIF.

This clone is deemed large. The rearrangement links TRDV2 to TRDJ1, with 10 bases identical to TRDD3. After removal of 0 bases from V and 0 bases from J, the junction contained 6 bases not matched to a gene. Looked up from germline, CDR1 is GEAIGNYY and CDR2 is EKD. This CDR3 spans 17 amino acids. The CDR3, as DNA: TGTGCCTGTGACACCCTACCGGGGGATACGTACACCGATAAACTCATCTTT. This translates into CACDTLPGDTYTDKLIF.

The V call is TRDV2, the J call TRDJ2, with 9 bases that match TRDD3. The CDR3 is 20 residues long. The V gene's germline CDR1 is GEAIGNYY and CDR2 EKD. The V and J ends lost 3 bases and 4 bases, in that order; junction bases with no gene match: 20. Here the CDR3 DNA reads TGTGCCTGTGACTCAGTCTCCTGGGGGATTTCCGACAATTCGACAGCACAACTCTTCTTT. It translates to CACDSVSWGISDNSTAQLFF.